This T cell receptor (beta chain) emerged from a study of blood T cell repertoires in COVID-19. Using immunoSEQ multiplex PCR, the repertoire was profiled, and TCRdb retains in-frame clones only, with some absent. The sample records roughly 380,000 clones, 85% being singletons. Germline assignment: CDR1 MDHEN and CDR2 SYDVKM. The CDR3 loop spans 14 amino acids. V lost 6 bases and J lost 4; bases outside the gene matches: 8. The specimen was peripheral blood. The rearrangement joins TRBV28 to TRBJ2-7, with 8 bases aligning to TRBD2. The origin of this receptor is a woman aged 18-29 years with acute or convalescent COVID-19. The chain's CDR3 is CASSYREGQYEQYF. The CDR3 DNA follows: TGTGCCAGCAGCTACCGGGAGGGGCAATACGAGCAGTACTTC.